This T cell receptor (beta chain) was identified during a study of T cell repertoires in cytomegalovirus infection (dated by TCRdb to about 2019). About the study as a whole: The HLA type of each donor mattered for the analysis, because public TCR beta signatures pointed to carriage of CMV infection along with the matching HLA type. General conclusions and limits of the study: The ex vivo response was dominated by HLA-C-restricted CMV-specific TCR beta clonotypes, which also provided the single most frequent clonotype in two of eight donors. In both this cohort and an independent roughly 360-donor cohort, the cumulative frequency of public TCR beta family members distinguished carriers of CMV infection plus the relevant HLA type.

V drops 4 bases and J drops 4 bases, leaving 11 bases in between. The CDR1 and CDR2 encoded by the germline V gene are MNHNS and SASEGT. The CDR3 runs 14 residues from the cysteine to the phenylalanine. The sequence is cut down to CDR3 DNA, 42 bases in frame from base 1. Sequenced on an Illumina HiSeq 1500. TCRdb passed the public sequencing reads through fastp at Q25 and MiXCR, retaining productive beta sequences. All rows with the same CDR3 protein become a single entry with the most common DNA and genes. The sample includes 500,000 to 600,000 distinct CDR3 sequences, with 15% to 20% observed a single time. The top ten clonotypes cover roughly a quarter of the sample. This clonotype was detected ten times or more. Its antigen remains unidentified. Per-base quality was not reported, and no clone a single base away is much larger than it.

Recombination connected TRBV6-1 to TRBJ2-1; TRBD1 is a weak D gene call, 6 bases matching. The sequence came from a human donor in good health (CMV status not recorded). Some clones in this sample may be carry-over from other donors' samples. Sequencing input: CD8+ T cells from PBMCs. The CDR3: CASSGRTAYNEQFF. The base sequence is TGTGCCAGCAGTGGCAGGACAGCGTACAATGAGCAGTTCTTC.